This T cell receptor (beta chain) was sequenced for a study of T cell responses to AZD1222 COVID-19 vaccine. The study, taken as a whole, reports: Repertoire sampling was restricted to post-peak T cell response timepoints. The donor group comprised mostly white British people and more females; the analysis possibly underestimated clonal diversity.

TCRdb's copy holds only in-frame clones and misses some; the assay was immunoSEQ multiplex PCR. The sample records more than 150,000 clones, approximately 91% being singletons. As regards this clone: Its antigen remains unidentified.

The TCR comes from an adult in good health. The sample was peripheral blood, taken on day 0 of AZD1222 vaccination.

CDR3 DNA: TGTGCCAGCAGTTTATCGATACAGTACACTGAAGCTTTCTTT. Translated: CASSLSIQYTEAFF. The chain uses TRBV27 and TRBJ1-1; D call uncertain. Germline CDR1 and CDR2: MNHEY and SMNVEV (reference sequence). V was trimmed by 0 bases and J by 3 bases, leaving 8 bases between them. The CDR3 is made up of 14 amino acids.